A selection of T cell receptor beta chains follows, all from one sample in a study of beta chain features in type 1 diabetes. The protocol was immunoSEQ multiplex PCR, while the TCRdb copy is restricted to in-frame clones and leaves out a portion. The sample has about 640,000 clones, over 10% seen once; the top ten hold around 0.12%. The sequenced sample consisted of naive CD4+ T cells from blood. These TCRs come from a man aged 25 to 40 with type 1 diabetes. CDR3s include the opening cysteine and the closing phenylalanine or tryptophan. D genes are given only for firm matches. Rows give clone size only sometimes, using once, few, many, or a class for an expanded clone.

V	size	D	J	CDR3	DNA
TRBV28	few	TRBD1	TRBJ1-2	CASSFPGTGGSGYTF	TGTGCCAGCAGTTTCCCCGGGACAGGGGGCTCTGGCTACACCTTC
TRBV11-2	few	TRBD1	TRBJ1-4	CASSLGQGIEKLFF	TGTGCCAGCAGCTTAGGACAGGGGATAGAAAAACTGTTTTTT
TRBV30	few	.	TRBJ1-5	CAWSGPGGAFGPQHF	TGTGCCTGGAGCGGCCCGGGGGGCGCCTTTGGGCCCCAGCATTTT
TRBV27	.	.	TRBJ1-6	CASSLKGAGFDSPLHF	TGTGCCAGCAGTTTAAAAGGGGCAGGGTTTGATTCACCCCTCCACTTT
TRBV7-9	few	.	TRBJ1-3	CASSLSGQRGGNTIYF	TGTGCCAGCAGCCTTTCCGGACAGAGAGGAGGAAACACCATATATTTT
TRBV25-1	.	TRBD2	TRBJ2-5	CASSEYGGGAEETQYF	TGTGCCAGCAGTGAATACGGCGGGGGGGCCGAAGAGACCCAGTACTTC
TRBV25-1	.	TRBD1	TRBJ2-7	CASSGLGQGGAYEQYF	TGTGCCAGCAGTGGGTTGGGACAGGGGGGGGCCTACGAGCAGTACTTC
TRBV25-1	few	.	TRBJ2-5	CASSPLRVGETQYF	TGTGCCAGCAGCCCCCTACGGGTAGGAGAGACCCAGTACTTC
TRBV28	.	.	TRBJ2-6	CASRLSGANVLTF	TGTGCCAGCAGGCTATCTGGGGCCAACGTCCTGACTTTC
TRBV5-8	few	.	TRBJ2-7	CASSSTISSYEQYF	TGTGCCAGCAGCTCAACGATCAGCTCCTACGAGCAGTACTTC
TRBV30	few	TRBD1	TRBJ1-6	CAWSVPTGSGSSPLHF	TGTGCCTGGAGTGTCCCGACAGGGTCTGGGAGTTCACCCCTCCACTTT
TRBV15	few	.	TRBJ1-2	CATSRGDYGYTF	TGTGCCACCAGCAGAGGAGACTATGGCTACACCTTC
TRBV18	.	.	TRBJ2-1	CASSPPGGEEYNEQFF	TGTGCCAGCTCACCACCGGGGGGCGAGGAGTACAATGAGCAGTTCTTC
TRBV7-9	few	.	TRBJ2-3	CASSLVGGDTQYF	TGTGCCAGCAGCTTGGTAGGCGGAGATACGCAGTATTTT
TRBV29-1	many	TRBD1	TRBJ1-2	CSGQGEGYTF	TGCAGCGGACAGGGAGAGGGCTACACCTTC
TRBV6-6	few	TRBD2	TRBJ2-1	CASQGLAGGPQQFF	TGTGCCAGCCAAGGACTAGCGGGGGGGCCGCAGCAGTTCTTC
TRBV29-1	.	.	TRBJ2-7	CSVVGASDEQYF	TGCAGCGTTGTAGGGGCGTCGGACGAGCAGTACTTC
TRBV2	few	.	TRBJ1-6	CASSERGANSPLHF	TGTGCCAGCAGTGAACGGGGGGCCAACTCACCCCTCCACTTT
TRBV9	.	TRBD2	TRBJ2-7	CASSVVASGGPESYEQYF	TGTGCCAGCAGCGTAGTGGCTAGCGGGGGGCCTGAATCCTACGAGCAGTACTTC
TRBV2	few	.	TRBJ2-5	CASSEGIMITSPYF	TGTGCCAGCAGTGAAGGGATTATGATTACTAGCCCGTACTTC